These 24 T cell receptor beta chains share one sample of origin, sequenced in a study of T cells after somatic rescue of genetic block. The method was immunoSEQ multiplex PCR; TCRdb's version includes in-frame clones alone and lacks a portion of them. The profile shows roughly 65,000 clones, around 90% of them singletons. The sequenced sample was peripheral blood mononuclear cells (PBMCs). These receptors all stem from a man aged 35 to 55.

The chain employs TRBV7-8 and TRBJ2-2, with 9 nucleotides matching TRBD1. CDR3 size: 16 residues. The V segment lost 4 bases and the J segment 5 bases; nucleotides outside the gene matches: 8. Germline V CDR1 and CDR2: SGHVS, FQNEAQ. CDR3 amino acids: CASSYTGGAGTGELFF. The CDR3 nucleotides are TGTGCCAGCAGCTATACAGGGGGCGCGGGTACCGGGGAGCTGTTTTTT.

This rearrangement joins TRBV5-6 to TRBJ2-2; TRBD1 is a possible D gene (6 bases). From germline, CDR1 is SGHDT and CDR2 YYEEEE. With 3 bases removed from V and 3 bases from J, the gap between germline ends came to 12 bases. The CDR3 covers 15 residues. Here the CDR3 DNA reads TGTGCCAGCAGCTCCCTACGGACAGACACCGGGGAGCTGTTTTTT. It codes for CASSSLRTDTGELFF.

The rearrangement links TRBV10-2 to TRBJ2-3; maybe TRBD1 (6 bases). From germline, CDR1 is WSHSY and CDR2 SAAADI. The CDR3 is 11 amino acids. Deletions cut 7 bases from V and 6 bases from J, with 8 bases between. CDR3: CASNTGDTQYF. The CDR3 nucleotides are TGCGCCAGCAATACAGGGGATACGCAGTATTTT.

The chain has TRBV7-9 and TRBJ2-3, with D maybe TRBD2 (6 bases). This CDR3 spans 15 amino acids. Trimming removed 3 bases from V and 1 base from J, with 11 bases in between. Germline loops: CDR1 SEHNR, CDR2 FQNEAQ (reference sequence). The CDR3 DNA follows: TGTGCCAGCAGCTTTCCGGGACTCCGCACAGATACGCAGTATTTT. It specifies CASSFPGLRTDTQYF.

V and J are TRBV19 and TRBJ2-7; D is uncertain. The CDR3 extends over 13 amino acids. Between the trimmed V and J ends, which lost 4 bases and 1 base, there was a span of 8 bases. Germline CDR1 LNHDA, CDR2 SQIVND (reference sequence). CDR3 DNA: TGTGCCAGTAGTACCAGTGGGTCCTACGAGCAGTACTTC. This encodes CASSTSGSYEQYF.

The chain recombines TRBV7-6 with TRBJ1-2; perhaps TRBD1 as D (6 bases). Germline CDR1 reads SGHVS; CDR2 reads FNYEAQ. The CDR3 covers 12 residues. V gave up 5 bases and J gave up 4 bases, with 8 bases separating them. CDR3 sequence (DNA): TGTGCCAGCAGCGGAGGGGGCTATGGCTACACCTTC. It specifies CASSGGGYGYTF. Full variable domain (remainder filled in from reference TRBV7-6 and TRBJ1-2): GAGVSQSPRYKVTKRGQDVALRCDPISGHVSLYWYRQALGQGPEFLTYFNYEAQQDKSGLPNDRFSAERPEGSISTLTIQRTEQRDSAMYRCASSGGGYGYTFGSGTRLTVV.

This chain links TRBV5-1 with TRBJ1-4; D remains ambiguous. Germline CDR1 SGHRS, CDR2 YFSETQ. The CDR3 contains 16 residues. V was clipped by 0 bases and J by 4 bases, with 13 bases between them. The CDR3, as DNA: TGCGCCAGCAGCTTGGGACGTCCCCTGAGTAATGAAAAACTGTTTTTT. This gives the protein CASSLGRPLSNEKLFF.

The chain joins TRBV6-5 to TRBJ1-5; D is unclear. The CDR3 runs to 14 residues. V dropped 4 bases and J dropped 4 bases, with 11 bases sitting between them. The germline gives CDR1 MNHEY, CDR2 SVGAGI. CDR3 DNA sequence: TGTGCCAGCAGTTCCCCAGGACTTAATCAGCCCCAGCATTTT. Its translation is CASSSPGLNQPQHF.

The chain combines TRBV27 with TRBJ2-7; possible D gene TRBD1, 5 bases. V dropped 4 bases and J dropped 3 bases, with 10 bases sitting between them. This CDR3 comprises 13 residues. CDR1 and CDR2 (germline): MNHEY, SMNVEV (reference sequence). CDR3 region: CASSWTDSYEQYF. The CDR3, as DNA: TGTGCCAGCAGTTGGACCGACAGCTACGAGCAGTACTTC.

V and J are TRBV19 and TRBJ2-5; 13 bases fit TRBD2. Germline V gene sequence: CDR1 LNHDA, CDR2 SQIVND (reference sequence). This CDR3 contains 15 residues. The ends lost 10 bases at V and 4 bases at J; junction bases unmatched: 9. This chain's CDR3 is CANPLAGGPSETQYF. As DNA, the CDR3 is TGTGCCAACCCACTAGCGGGAGGGCCCTCAGAGACCCAGTACTTC.

V is TRBV9 and J is TRBJ2-7, with D unclear. CDR3 length: 15 amino acids. V lost 3 bases, J lost 0 bases, and 13 bases lay in between. Germline CDR1 and CDR2: SGDLS and YYNGEE. The CDR3: CASSETPGSSYEQYF. The CDR3 DNA reads TGTGCCAGCAGCGAGACCCCAGGCAGCTCCTACGAGCAGTACTTC.

V usage is TRBV5-1 and J usage is TRBJ2-3; the D gene is possibly TRBD1 (6 bases). V lost 0 bases to trimming and J lost 4 bases, with 9 bases between them. There are 14 residues in the CDR3. Germline V gives CDR1 SGHRS, CDR2 YFSETQ. The CDR3 loop is CASSLGGRADTQYF. CDR3 DNA sequence: TGCGCCAGCAGCTTGGGGGGGCGTGCAGATACGCAGTATTTT.

J is TRBJ2-7 and V is TRBV7-9, with TRBD1 matching 10 bases. V lost 6 bases and J lost 3; bases outside the gene matches: 8. This CDR3 region has 15 residues. Per germline, CDR1 SEHNR and CDR2 FQNEAQ (reference sequence). The CDR3 DNA follows: TGTGCCAGCAGTTTGGGACAGGGGAGGTTCTACGAGCAGTACTTC. As protein: CASSLGQGRFYEQYF.

The V and J genes are TRBV2 and TRBJ2-3; D is unresolved. With 6 bases removed from V and 5 bases from J, the gap between germline ends came to 9 bases. CDR1 is SNHLY, CDR2 FYNNEI, per germline. This CDR3 has 12 amino acids. CDR3 amino acids: CASSLYGDTQYF. DNA of the CDR3: TGTGCCAGCAGCTTATACGGAGATACGCAGTATTTT.

The rearrangement uses TRBV6-5 and TRBJ2-1; D is unclear. V was pared by 2 bases and J by 7 bases, with 9 bases between. Germline CDR1 reads MNHEY; CDR2 reads SVGAGI. This CDR3 region has 13 residues. Here the CDR3 reads CASSYLGLNEQFF. CDR3 in DNA: TGTGCCAGCAGTTACCTTGGGTTGAATGAGCAGTTCTTC.

A few counts support this clone. The CDR3 protein is CASSSRVSGELFF. In DNA form, the CDR3 reads TGTGCCAGCAGCTCCAGGGTTAGCGGGGAGCTGTTTTTT. The gene calls are TRBV7-2 and TRBJ2-2; a possible D gene is TRBD1 (5 bases). The CDR3 runs to 13 residues. Trimming removed 4 bases at V and 7 bases at J, with 10 bases between. Germline values: CDR1 SGHTA, CDR2 FQGNSA. The full variable domain, completed using reference TRBV7-2 and TRBJ2-2, is GAGVSQSPSNKVTEKGKDVELRCDPISGHTALYWYRQSLGQGLEFLIYFQGNSAPDKSGLPSDRFSAERTGGSVSTLTIQRTQQEDSAVYLCASSSRVSGELFFGEGSRLTVL.

The chain links TRBV9 to TRBJ2-1, with 12 bases that match TRBD2. Germline V gene sequence: CDR1 SGDLS, CDR2 YYNGEE. V gave up 3 bases and J gave up 6 bases; unmatched junction bases: 7. The CDR3 spans 16 residues. The CDR3 spells CASSAQTSGSLNEQFF. The CDR3 nucleotides are TGTGCCAGCAGCGCCCAGACTAGCGGGAGTCTCAATGAGCAGTTCTTC. The complete variable domain, with remaining parts taken from reference TRBV9 and TRBJ2-1, reads DSGVTQTPKHLITATGQRVTLRCSPRSGDLSVYWYQQSLDQGLQFLIQYYNGEERAKGNILERFSAQQFPDLHSELNLSSLELGDSALYFCASSAQTSGSLNEQFFGPGTRLTVL.

V is TRBV4-1 and J is TRBJ2-7; 7 positions agree with TRBD1. Trimming removed 4 bases from V and 0 bases from J; junction bases left unmatched: 15. There are 18 residues in the CDR3. Per the germline V gene, CDR1 is MGHRA and CDR2 is YSYEKL. The CDR3 DNA reads TGCGCCAGCAGCCCCCAAGTCACATTCGGACAGGACTCCTACGAGCAGTACTTC. This sequence encodes CASSPQVTFGQDSYEQYF.

This clone was recorded only once. The rearrangement links TRBV29-1 to TRBJ1-2; 10 bases are shared with TRBD1. CDR1 and CDR2 (germline): SQVTM, ANQGSEA. CDR3 size: 12 residues. Trimming took 7 bases from V and 5 from J; bases not matched to a gene: 4. CDR3 nucleotides: TGCAGCGCCGAGGGACAGGGGTATGGCTACACCTTC. Its protein is CSAEGQGYGYTF.

This chain joins TRBV5-6 and TRBJ2-7, with 7 bases that match TRBD1. Germline V CDR1 and CDR2: SGHDT, YYEEEE. The ends lost 4 bases at V and 3 bases at J; junction bases unmatched: 4. There are 13 residues in the CDR3. The CDR3 loop reads CASSHGTVYEQYF. The CDR3 region has the DNA TGTGCCAGCAGCCACGGGACAGTCTACGAGCAGTACTTC.

V usage is TRBV19 and J usage is TRBJ1-1; TRBD1 matches 7 bases. Germline CDR1 is LNHDA and CDR2 is SQIVND (reference sequence). The J segment lost 1 base and the V segment lost 7 bases, leaving 6 bases of the junction unmatched. CDR3 size: 14 residues. CDR3 residues: CASTSTGSNTEAFF. The CDR3 DNA reads TGTGCCAGTACCTCGACAGGGTCGAACACTGAAGCTTTCTTT. The full variable domain, its missing parts supplied by reference TRBV19 and TRBJ1-1, is DGGITQSPKYLFRKEGQNVTLSCEQNLNHDAMYWYRQDPGQGLRLIYYSQIVNDFQKGDIAEGYSVSREKKESFPLTVTSAQKNPTAFYLCASTSTGSNTEAFFGQGTRLTVV.

The chain joins TRBV7-9 to TRBJ2-7; D is undetermined. From germline, CDR1 is SEHNR and CDR2 FQNEAQ (reference sequence). This CDR3 spans 15 amino acids. V lost 4 bases and J 0 bases, leaving 13 bases between the germline ends. The CDR3 DNA reads TGTGCCAGCAGCTCCTTTCTGATGAGCTCCTACGAGCAGTACTTC. It specifies CASSSFLMSSYEQYF. Based on the CDR3 plus reference TRBV7-9 and TRBJ2-7, the full variable domain is DTGVSQNPRHKITKRGQNVTFRCDPISEHNRLYWYRQTLGQGPEFLTYFQNEAQLEKSRLLSDRFSAERPKGSFSTLEIQRTEQGDSAMYLCASSSFLMSSYEQYFGPGTRLTVT.

The V and J genes are TRBV9 and TRBJ1-3; D is ambiguous. This CDR3 is 15 amino acids long. The germline V and J ends were trimmed by 4 bases and 0 bases, with 11 bases remaining between them. Looked up from germline, CDR1 is SGDLS and CDR2 is YYNGEE. The CDR3 spells CASSFGQSSGNTIYF. In nucleotides, the CDR3 is TGTGCCAGCAGCTTCGGGCAGAGCTCTGGAAACACCATATATTTT.

The chain has TRBV18 and TRBJ2-3, with TRBD1 identical over 11 bases. The CDR3 covers 15 residues. V gave up 5 bases and J gave up 3 bases; unmatched junction bases: 4. Germline lookup yields CDR1 KGHSH and CDR2 LQKENI. This chain's CDR3 is CASSTGQGGTDTQYF. CDR3 sequence (DNA): TGTGCCAGCTCAACGGGACAGGGGGGAACAGATACGCAGTATTTT.